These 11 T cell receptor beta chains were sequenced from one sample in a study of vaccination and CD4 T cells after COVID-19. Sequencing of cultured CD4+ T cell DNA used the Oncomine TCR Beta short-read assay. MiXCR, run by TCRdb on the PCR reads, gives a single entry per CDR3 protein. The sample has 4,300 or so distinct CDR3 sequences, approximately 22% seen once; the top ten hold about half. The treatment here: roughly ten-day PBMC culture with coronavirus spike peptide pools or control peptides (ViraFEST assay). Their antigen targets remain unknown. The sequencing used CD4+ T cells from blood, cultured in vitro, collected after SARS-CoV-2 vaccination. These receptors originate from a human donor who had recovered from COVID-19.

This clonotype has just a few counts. This CDR3 reads CASSQVGGGSEQFF. DNA for the CDR3: TGCGCCAGCAGCCAAGTGGGCGGGGGATCTGAGCAGTTCTTC. The V call is TRBV4-1, the J call TRBJ2-1; 7 bases align to TRBD2. Looked up from germline, CDR1 is MGHRA and CDR2 is YSYEKL. The V gene end was trimmed by 1 base and the J gene end by 9 bases; junction bases not matched to a gene: 6. The CDR3 spans 14 residues.

CDR3 sequence reads: CASRPGTGASDYGYTF. The CDR3 DNA reads as TGCGCCAGCAGGCCCGGGACAGGGGCCTCCGATTATGGCTACACCTTC. The rearrangement links TRBV10-1 to TRBJ1-2, with TRBD1 matching over 10 bases. Trimming at V came to 6 bases and at J to 5 bases, leaving 12 bases not matched to a gene. Germline V lookup: CDR1 WNHNN, CDR2 SYGVQD (reference sequence). This CDR3 comprises 16 residues.

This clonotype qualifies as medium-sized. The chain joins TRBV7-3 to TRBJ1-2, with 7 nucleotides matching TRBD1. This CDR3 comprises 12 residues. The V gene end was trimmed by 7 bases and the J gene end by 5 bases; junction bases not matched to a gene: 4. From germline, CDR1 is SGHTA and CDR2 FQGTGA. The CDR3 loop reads CASKGAGYGYTF. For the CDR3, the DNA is TGTGCCAGCAAGGGGGCAGGGTATGGCTACACCTTC.

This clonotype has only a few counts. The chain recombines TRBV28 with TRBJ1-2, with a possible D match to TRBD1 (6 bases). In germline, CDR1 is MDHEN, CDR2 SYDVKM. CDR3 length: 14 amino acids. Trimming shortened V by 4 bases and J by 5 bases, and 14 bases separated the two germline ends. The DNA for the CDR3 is TGTGCCAGCAGTTCCCCCCGCAGGGGTTATGGCTACACCTTC. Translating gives CASSSPRRGYGYTF.

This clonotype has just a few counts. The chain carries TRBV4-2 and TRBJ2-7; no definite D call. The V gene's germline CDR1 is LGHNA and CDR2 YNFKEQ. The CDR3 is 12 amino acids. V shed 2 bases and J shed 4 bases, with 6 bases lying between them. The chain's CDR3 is CASSQLGYEQYF. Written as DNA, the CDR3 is TGTGCCAGCAGCCAACTCGGATACGAGCAGTACTTC.

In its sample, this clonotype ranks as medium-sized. The CDR3 DNA is TGTGCCAGCAGCTTAGCTAGCGGGCCCCCCACAGATACGCAGTATTTT. Its protein is CASSLASGPPTDTQYF. The V gene is TRBV7-9, the J gene TRBJ2-3; TRBD2 agrees at 7 bases. The CDR3 spans 16 residues. The germline gives CDR1 SEHNR, CDR2 FQNEAQ (reference sequence). The trim removed 0 bases at V and 2 bases at J, leaving 5 bases unmatched.

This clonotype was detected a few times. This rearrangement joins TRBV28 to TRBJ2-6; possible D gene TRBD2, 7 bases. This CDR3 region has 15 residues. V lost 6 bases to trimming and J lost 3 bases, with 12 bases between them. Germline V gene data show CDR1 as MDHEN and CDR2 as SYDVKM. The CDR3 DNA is TGTGCCAGCAGGACGGGGGGCAGTGGGGCCAACGTCCTGACTTTC. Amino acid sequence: CASRTGGSGANVLTF.

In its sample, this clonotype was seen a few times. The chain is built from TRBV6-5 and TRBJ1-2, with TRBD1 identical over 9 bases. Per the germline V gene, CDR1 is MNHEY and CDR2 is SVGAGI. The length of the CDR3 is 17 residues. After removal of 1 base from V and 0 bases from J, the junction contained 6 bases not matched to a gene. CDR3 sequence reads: CASSYFGTGNANYGYTF. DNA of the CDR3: TGTGCCAGCAGTTACTTTGGGACAGGGAACGCTAACTATGGCTACACCTTC.

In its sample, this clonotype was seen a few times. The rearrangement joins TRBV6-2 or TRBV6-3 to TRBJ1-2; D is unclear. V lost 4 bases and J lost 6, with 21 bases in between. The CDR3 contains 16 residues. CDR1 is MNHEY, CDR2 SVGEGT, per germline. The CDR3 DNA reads TGTGCCAGCAGTTCCCGGCGGGTGTCGGGCGCCGATGGCTACACCTTC. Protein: CASSSRRVSGADGYTF.

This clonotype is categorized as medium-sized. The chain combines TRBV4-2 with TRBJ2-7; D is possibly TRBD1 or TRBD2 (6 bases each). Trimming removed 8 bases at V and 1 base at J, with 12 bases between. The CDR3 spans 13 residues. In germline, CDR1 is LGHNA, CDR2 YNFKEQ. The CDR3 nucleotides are TGTGCCAGCGCGAGAGGGGGGTCCTACGAGCAGTACTTC. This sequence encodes CASARGGSYEQYF.

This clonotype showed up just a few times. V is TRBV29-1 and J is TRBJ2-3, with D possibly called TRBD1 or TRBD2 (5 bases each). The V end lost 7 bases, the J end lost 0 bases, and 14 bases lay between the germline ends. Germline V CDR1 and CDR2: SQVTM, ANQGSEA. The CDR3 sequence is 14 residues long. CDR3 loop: CSGRTLSSTDTQYF. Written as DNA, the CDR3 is TGCAGCGGGAGGACACTTTCTAGCACAGATACGCAGTATTTT.